The 24 T cell receptor beta chains given below trace back to one sample, sequenced in a study of CD8+CD57+ T cells in acquired aplastic anemia. The study profiled TCR beta VDJ and CDR3 using genomic DNA as template. Each CDR3 protein gets one entry after TCRdb re-called the reads with MiXCR. The sample carries about 180,000 distinct CDR3 sequences, almost 50% recorded once. It was patients with CD8+CD57+ cell expansion by flow cytometry who were chosen for sequencing. Specimen: sorted CD4+, CD8+, or CD8+CD57+ T cells (not recorded which) from PBMCs. Every receptor here comes from a human donor with aplastic anemia.

The V gene is TRBV2, the J gene TRBJ1-2; unclear D gene. The CDR3 spans 13 residues. V was shortened by 1 base and J by 2 bases, with 5 bases between the two germline ends. Germline-derived CDR1 and CDR2 are SNHLY and FYNNEI. CDR3 sequence (DNA): TGTGCCAGCAGTGAAGGGCAAAACTATGGCTACACCTTC. Its translation is CASSEGQNYGYTF. Supplemented by reference TRBV2 and TRBJ1-2, the full variable domain reads EPEVTQTPSHQVTQMGQEVILRCVPISNHLYFYWYRQILGQKVEFLVSFYNNEISEKSEIFDDQFSVERPDGSNFTLKIRSTKLEDSAMYFCASSEGQNYGYTFGSGTRLTVV.

This rearrangement joins TRBV15 to TRBJ2-3, with 7 bases that match TRBD2. Germline trimming cut 0 bases from V and 0 bases from J; bases unmatched to any gene: 6. CDR1 is LNHNV and CDR2 is YYDKDF in the germline V gene (reference sequence). This CDR3 comprises 17 residues. The CDR3 here is CATSRDRVGRSTDTQYF. The CDR3 bases are TGTGCCACCAGCAGAGATAGGGTCGGGAGGAGCACAGATACGCAGTATTTT.

The J gene is TRBJ2-7, the V gene TRBV15; D remains unclear. CDR3 length: 14 residues. Germline lookup yields CDR1 LNHNV and CDR2 YYDKDF (reference sequence). Trimming removed 4 bases at V and 3 bases at J, with 13 bases between. The CDR3 region is CATSKGRNNYEQYF. DNA of the CDR3: TGTGCCACCAGCAAAGGGCGGAATAACTACGAGCAGTACTTC.

This clonotype was observed at least ten times. The chain joins TRBV20-1 to TRBJ2-3; 8 bases agree with TRBD2. CDR1 and CDR2 (germline): DFQATT, SNEGSKA (reference sequence). The CDR3 extends over 16 amino acids. Germline trimming cut 0 bases from V and 1 base from J; bases unmatched to any gene: 6. CDR3 DNA: TGCAGTGCTAGAGATCGGTCAGCGGGGGGCACAGATACGCAGTATTTT. This codes for CSARDRSAGGTDTQYF.

V gene TRBV20-1 combines with J gene TRBJ1-1, with 7 bases lining up with TRBD1. J gave up 1 base and V 5 bases, and 7 bases lay outside the gene matches. The CDR3 extends over 14 amino acids. The germline V gene encodes CDR1 DFQATT and CDR2 SNEGSKA (reference sequence). The CDR3, as DNA: TGCAGTGCTCCGGGACAGCCTGCGAACACTGAAGCTTTCTTT. Translated, it gives CSAPGQPANTEAFF.

The chain couples TRBV14 to TRBJ2-5; D call uncertain. CDR1 SGHDN and CDR2 FVKESK come from the germline V gene. The V gene lost 1 base and the J gene lost 1 base, with 19 bases spanning the gap. The CDR3 consists of 18 residues. The CDR3 DNA reads TGTGCCAGCAGCCAAGCCGGGCTCCCTGCCCGATTCCAAGAGACCCAGTACTTC. It specifies CASSQAGLPARFQETQYF.

V and J are TRBV10-3 and TRBJ2-6, with TRBD1 identical over 9 bases. This CDR3 region has 15 residues. Germline CDR1 ENHRY, CDR2 SYGVKD. J gave up 0 bases and V 11 bases, and 5 bases lay outside the gene matches. DNA for the CDR3: TGTGCCTCGGGACAGGGAGCCTCTGGGGCCAACGTCCTGACTTTC. Translation gives CASGQGASGANVLTF.

This chain connects TRBV19 to TRBJ1-6; 8 positions match TRBD1. The germline CDR1 and CDR2 sequences are LNHDA and SQIVND (reference sequence). V dropped 8 bases and J dropped 7; count of bases not matched to a gene: 7. CDR3 length equals 14 residues. CDR3 in amino acids: CASLTGAGNSPLHF. CDR3 nucleotides: TGTGCCAGTCTGACAGGGGCAGGGAATTCACCCCTCCACTTT.

Concerning this clonotype: Sequence at one end of the junction differs from germline and may be a read error. The CDR3: CAASNAGRNQPQHF. The DNA of the CDR3 is TGTGCCGCCAGCAATGCAGGGCGCAATCAGCCCCAGCATTTT. V gene TRBV15 combines with J gene TRBJ1-5, with D maybe TRBD1 (5 bases). Germline V gene sequence: CDR1 LNHNV, CDR2 YYDKDF (reference sequence). This CDR3 is 14 amino acids long.

This clonotype has only one observation. CDR3 sequence reads: CASSDSDAGELFF. CDR3 sequence (DNA): TGTGCCAGCAGTGACTCGGATGCCGGGGAGCTGTTTTTT. The rearrangement uses TRBV6-4 and TRBJ2-2; D is unresolved. The CDR3 loop spans 13 amino acids. V was clipped by 0 bases and J by 6 bases, with 5 bases between them. Germline V gives CDR1 MRHNA, CDR2 SNTAGT.

The V and J genes are TRBV9 and TRBJ2-7, with 7 nucleotides matching TRBD2. CDR3 length equals 15 residues. V was pared by 0 bases and J by 2 bases, with 5 bases of the junction left unmatched. Germline CDR1 reads SGDLS; CDR2 reads YYNGEE. CDR3 in amino acids: CASSVGGGSPYEQYF. As DNA, the CDR3 is TGTGCCAGCAGCGTAGGAGGCGGGAGCCCCTACGAGCAGTACTTC. The whole variable domain, remainder taken from reference TRBV9 and TRBJ2-7, is DSGVTQTPKHLITATGQRVTLRCSPRSGDLSVYWYQQSLDQGLQFLIQYYNGEERAKGNILERFSAQQFPDLHSELNLSSLELGDSALYFCASSVGGGSPYEQYFGPGTRLTVT.

This clonotype was found many times. V gene TRBV2 combines with J gene TRBJ2-1; D remains unclear. Deletions cut 6 bases from V and 9 bases from J, with 12 bases between. The CDR3 is made up of 12 amino acids. Looked up from germline, CDR1 is SNHLY and CDR2 is FYNNEI. The chain's CDR3 is CASRAPLGEQFF. The CDR3 bases are TGTGCCAGCAGGGCGCCCCTAGGTGAGCAGTTCTTC.

This clonotype occurred many times. The CDR3: CASSRGGWGTDTQYF. In DNA, the CDR3 is TGTGCCAGCAGCCGAGGGGGGTGGGGCACAGATACGCAGTATTTT. The V call is TRBV6-1, the J call TRBJ2-3; D tentatively fits TRBD1 or TRBD2 (6 bases each). Germline V gene lookup returns CDR1 MNHNS and CDR2 SASEGT. Trimming stripped 6 bases from V and 1 base from J, with 14 bases between. This CDR3 region has 15 residues.

The genes are TRBV10-2 and TRBJ2-1; 9 bases fit TRBD2. Germline V gene sequence: CDR1 WSHSY, CDR2 SAAADI. The CDR3 is 16 residues long. The V and J ends lost 7 bases and 6 bases, in that order; junction bases with no gene match: 13. In DNA, the CDR3 is TGCGCCAGCACTTCGCAGACTAGCGGAGGGGGCAATGAGCAGTTCTTC. This encodes CASTSQTSGGGNEQFF.

About this clonotype itself: At one boundary the junction diverges from the germline segment, which might be a read error. The chain's CDR3 is CASSSTGPSGNTICF. CDR3 nucleotides: TGCGCCAGCAGCTCGACAGGCCCCTCTGGAAACACCATATGTTTT. The rearrangement links TRBV5-1 to TRBJ1-3, with D tentatively TRBD1 (6 bases). Germline assignment: CDR1 SGHRS and CDR2 YFSETQ. The CDR3 consists of 15 residues.

This chain joins TRBV5-1 and TRBJ2-6, with TRBD1 identical over 8 bases. Germline-derived CDR1 and CDR2 are SGHRS and YFSETQ. V was pared by 4 bases and J by 16 bases, with 4 bases of the junction left unmatched. CDR3 length: 11 amino acids. The CDR3 sequence is CASSGGQVLTF. The CDR3 DNA follows: TGCGCCAGCAGCGGGGGACAGGTACTGACTTTC.

This chain links TRBV10-3 with TRBJ1-4; 9 bases agree with TRBD1. The CDR3 extends over 20 amino acids. The V gene end was trimmed by 2 bases and the J gene end by 8 bases; junction bases not matched to a gene: 21. Germline CDR1 reads ENHRY; CDR2 reads SYGVKD. CDR3 residues: CAISELFGGTGSMVGEKLFF. Here the CDR3 DNA reads TGTGCCATCAGTGAGCTGTTTGGGGGGACAGGGTCAATGGTAGGGGAAAAACTGTTTTTT.

The chain couples TRBV2 to TRBJ1-2; D gene ambiguous. The V gene lost 6 bases and the J gene lost 4 bases, with 9 bases spanning the gap. CDR1 and CDR2 (germline): SNHLY, FYNNEI. CDR3 length: 12 residues. CDR3 DNA sequence: TGTGCCAGCAGGGGGAGGATCTATGGCTACACCTTC. Protein product: CASRGRIYGYTF. Based on the CDR3 plus reference TRBV2 and TRBJ1-2, the full variable domain is EPEVTQTPSHQVTQMGQEVILRCVPISNHLYFYWYRQILGQKVEFLVSFYNNEISEKSEIFDDQFSVERPDGSNFTLKIRSTKLEDSAMYFCASRGRIYGYTFGSGTRLTVV.

In this sample, this clonotype turned up once. The chain recombines TRBV7-2 with TRBJ2-7, with D perhaps matching TRBD2 (5 bases). The V gene lost 1 base and the J gene lost 7 bases, with 11 bases spanning the gap. Germline V gives CDR1 SGHTA, CDR2 FQGNSA. This CDR3 has 13 amino acids. In nucleotides, the CDR3 is TGTGCCAGCAGCTTAGGTAGCGTGGGGGAGCAGTACTTC. Translating gives CASSLGSVGEQYF. Filled out from reference TRBV7-2 and TRBJ2-7, the complete variable domain reads GAGVSQSPSNKVTEKGKDVELRCDPISGHTALYWYRQSLGQGLEFLIYFQGNSAPDKSGLPSDRFSAERTGGSVSTLTIQRTQQEDSAVYLCASSLGSVGEQYFGPGTRLTVT.

At least ten counts were recorded for this clonotype. The chain couples TRBV3-1 to TRBJ1-2, with 7 bases matching TRBD1. The length of the CDR3 is 14 residues. The V and J ends lost 4 bases and 0 bases, in that order; junction bases with no gene match: 2. From germline, CDR1 is LGHDT and CDR2 YNNKEL (reference sequence). This chain's CDR3 is CASSRRGTNYGYTF. The CDR3 coding sequence is TGTGCCAGCAGCCGCAGGGGGACTAACTATGGCTACACCTTC. The entire variable domain, with the rest obtained from reference TRBV3-1 and TRBJ1-2, is as follows: DTAVSQTPKYLVTQMGNDKSIKCEQNLGHDTMYWYKQDSKKFLKIMFSYNNKELIINETVPNRFSPKSPDKAHLNLHINSLELGDSAVYFCASSRRGTNYGYTFGSGTRLTVV.

This chain uses TRBV24-1 with TRBJ2-5; D gene uncertain. The germline CDR1 and CDR2 sequences are KGHDR and SFDVKD. The CDR3 totals 16 residues. V was clipped by 6 bases and J by 5 bases, with 21 bases between them. The CDR3 here is CATSPFAAPGVETQYF. The CDR3 coding sequence is TGTGCCACCAGTCCATTTGCAGCCCCAGGTGTGGAGACCCAGTACTTC.

The sample holds many counts of this clonotype. The chain combines TRBV7-2 with TRBJ1-5; D ambiguous. Germline CDR1 is SGHTA and CDR2 is FQGNSA. This CDR3 contains 13 residues. V was trimmed by 5 bases and J by 7 bases, leaving 12 bases between them. CDR3 in DNA: TGTGCCAGCAGCCTCCAGGACGGACAGCCCCAGCATTTT. Translation gives CASSLQDGQPQHF.

This clonotype occurred many times. This chain joins TRBV19 and TRBJ1-2; TRBD1 matches at 7 bases. Trimming removed 3 bases from V and 6 bases from J; junction bases left unmatched: 7. The CDR3 extends over 14 amino acids. Germline CDR1 LNHDA, CDR2 SQIVND (reference sequence). The CDR3 here is CASSMKGQSDGYTF. CDR3 coding DNA: TGTGCCAGTAGTATGAAGGGACAGTCAGATGGCTACACCTTC.

The CDR3 here is CSAEGLAGEETQYF. CDR3 coding DNA: TGCAGTGCTGAGGGACTAGCGGGGGAAGAGACCCAGTACTTC. The chain recombines TRBV20-1 with TRBJ2-5, with 14 bases aligning to TRBD2. Germline values: CDR1 DFQATT, CDR2 SNEGSKA (reference sequence). Losses at the gene ends were 5 bases for V and 3 bases for J; bases not matched to a gene: 2. The CDR3 totals 14 residues.